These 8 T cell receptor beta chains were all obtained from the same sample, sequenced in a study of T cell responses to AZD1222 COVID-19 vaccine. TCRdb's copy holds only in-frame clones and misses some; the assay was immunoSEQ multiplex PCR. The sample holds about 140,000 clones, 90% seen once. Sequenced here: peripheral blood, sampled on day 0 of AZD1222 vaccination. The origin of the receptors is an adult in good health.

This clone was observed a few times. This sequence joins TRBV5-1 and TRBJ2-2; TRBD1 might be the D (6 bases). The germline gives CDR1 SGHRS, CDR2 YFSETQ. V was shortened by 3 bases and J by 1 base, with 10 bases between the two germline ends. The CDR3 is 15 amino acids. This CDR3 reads CASSWDNMNTGELFF. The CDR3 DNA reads TGCGCCAGCAGCTGGGACAATATGAACACCGGGGAGCTGTTTTTT.

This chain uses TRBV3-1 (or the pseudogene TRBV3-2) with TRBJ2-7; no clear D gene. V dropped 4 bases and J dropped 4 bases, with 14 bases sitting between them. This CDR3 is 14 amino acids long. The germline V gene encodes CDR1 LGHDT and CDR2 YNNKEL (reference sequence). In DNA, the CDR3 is TGTGCCAGCAGCCGGTCCCAGGTGGGGTACGAGCAGTACTTC. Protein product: CASSRSQVGYEQYF.

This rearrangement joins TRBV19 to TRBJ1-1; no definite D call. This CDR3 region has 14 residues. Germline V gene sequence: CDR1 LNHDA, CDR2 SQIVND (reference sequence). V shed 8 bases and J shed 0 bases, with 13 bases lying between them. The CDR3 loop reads CASLKGLLNTEAFF. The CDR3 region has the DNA TGTGCCAGTTTGAAAGGGCTCTTGAACACTGAAGCTTTCTTT.

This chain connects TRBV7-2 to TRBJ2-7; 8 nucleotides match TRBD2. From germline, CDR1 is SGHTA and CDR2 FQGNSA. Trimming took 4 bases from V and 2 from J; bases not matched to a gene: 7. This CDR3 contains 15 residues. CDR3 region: CASSSGAGAAYEQYF. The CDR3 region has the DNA TGTGCCAGCAGCTCGGGAGCGGGGGCTGCCTACGAGCAGTACTTC. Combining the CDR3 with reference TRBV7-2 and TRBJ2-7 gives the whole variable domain GAGVSQSPSNKVTEKGKDVELRCDPISGHTALYWYRQSLGQGLEFLIYFQGNSAPDKSGLPSDRFSAERTGGSVSTLTIQRTQQEDSAVYLCASSSGAGAAYEQYFGPGTRLTVT.

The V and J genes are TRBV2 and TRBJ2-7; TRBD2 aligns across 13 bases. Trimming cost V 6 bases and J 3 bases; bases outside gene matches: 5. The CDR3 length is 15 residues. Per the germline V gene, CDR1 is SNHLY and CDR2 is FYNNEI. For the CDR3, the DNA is TGTGCCAGCAGAGAAACTAGCGGGGGGGACTACGAGCAGTACTTC. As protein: CASRETSGGDYEQYF.

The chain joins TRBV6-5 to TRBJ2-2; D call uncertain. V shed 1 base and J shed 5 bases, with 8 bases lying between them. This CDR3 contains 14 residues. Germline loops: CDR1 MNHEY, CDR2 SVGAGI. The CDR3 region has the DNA TGTGCCAGCAGTTACTTCCGGGCAACCGGGGAGCTGTTTTTT. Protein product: CASSYFRATGELFF.

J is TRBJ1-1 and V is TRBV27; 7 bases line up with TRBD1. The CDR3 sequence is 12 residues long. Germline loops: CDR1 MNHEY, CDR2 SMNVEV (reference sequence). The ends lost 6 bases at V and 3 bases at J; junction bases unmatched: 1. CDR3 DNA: TGTGCCAGCAGAGGACAGGACACTGAAGCTTTCTTT. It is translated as CASRGQDTEAFF.

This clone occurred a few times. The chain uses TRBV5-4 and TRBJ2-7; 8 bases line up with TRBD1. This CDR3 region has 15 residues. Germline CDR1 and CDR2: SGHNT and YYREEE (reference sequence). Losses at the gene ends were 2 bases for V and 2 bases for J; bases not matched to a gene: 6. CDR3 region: CASSLGQGAAYEQYF. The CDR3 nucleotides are TGTGCCAGCAGCTTAGGGCAGGGGGCAGCCTACGAGCAGTACTTC. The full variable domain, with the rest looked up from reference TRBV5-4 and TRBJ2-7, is ETGVTQSPTHLIKTRGQQVTLRCSSQSGHNTVSWYQQALGQGPQFIFQYYREEENGRGNFPPRFSGLQFPNYSSELNVNALELDDSALYLCASSLGQGAAYEQYFGPGTRLTVT.